This T cell receptor (beta chain) was documented in a study of T cells in Graves' hyperthyroidism and ophthalmopathy. Regarding this clonotype: This sequence may be a read error, since a much larger clone differs from it by one base.

The definition of stable Graves' hyperthyroidism was no ophthalmopathy progression within 18 months. TCR beta CDR3 sequences were amplified from RNA transcripts. The study used the HTBI primer set for a first-round RT-PCR of the TCR CDR3. One entry per CDR3 protein results from TCRdb running MiXCR on the multiplex PCR reads. Among roughly 700,000 distinct CDR3 sequences listed, 30% to 40% were seen once. This CDR3 is built from 15 residues. CDR1 and CDR2 (germline): SGHVS, FQNEAQ. This chain links TRBV7-8 with TRBJ1-2; no reliable D call. The receptor was isolated from a middle-aged woman with Graves' hyperthyroidism. The sequencing sample was made of blood. CDR3 bases: TGTGCCAGCAGCTTAGGTCCCAGCGCTTACTATGGCTGCACCTTC. This gives the protein CASSLGPSAYYGCTF.